The rows below give T cell receptor beta chains drawn from one sample of a study of shared clonotypes between healthy human individuals. Clones were read by immunoSEQ multiplex PCR, and TCRdb kept only the in-frame ones, dropping some. The sample carries approximately 510,000 clones, 75% to 85% recorded once. What was sequenced was PBMCs. The source of these receptors is a woman in her thirties or forties in good health. Some clones in this sample may be carry-over from other donors' samples. CDR3s include the opening cysteine and the closing phenylalanine or tryptophan. The D gene is left open where the match is weak. Clone size appears in some rows only: once, few, many, or a class for an expanded clone.

J gene,D gene,V gene,clone size,CDR3 DNA,CDR3 protein
TRBJ2-7,-,TRBV6-6,few,TGTGCCAGCAGTTACTCGGAGGGGCCCTACGAGCAGTACTTC,CASSYSEGPYEQYF
TRBJ2-7,-,TRBV28,-,TGTGCCAGCAGTTCGGGAGCTGCCTCCTACGAGCAGTACTTC,CASSSGAASYEQYF
TRBJ2-5,-,TRBV7-2,-,TGTGCCAGCAGTCCCCTGAGGGTAGAGACCCAGTACTTC,CASSPLRVETQYF
TRBJ1-2,-,TRBV25-1,few,TGTGCCAGCAGTGAGGGCCAGGGCGACTATGGCTACACCTTC,CASSEGQGDYGYTF
TRBJ2-7,-,TRBV11-2,-,TGTGCCAGCAGGTCCCTGGTGGGCACCTTCTACGAGCAGTACTTC,CASRSLVGTFYEQYF
TRBJ1-1,TRBD1,TRBV4-1,-,TGCGCCAGCAGCCATGCGACAGGGGAGCCTGAAGCTTTCTTT,CASSHATGEPEAFF
TRBJ2-2,TRBD2,TRBV5-1,-,TGCGCCAGCAGCCCCCAGACTAGCTTCGGCGGGGAGCTGTTTTTT,CASSPQTSFGGELFF
TRBJ1-5,-,TRBV19,-,TGTGCCAGTAGTAGCCCGGCCAGGGCAGGGGTACGCAATCAGCCCCAGCATTTT,CASSSPARAGVRNQPQHF
TRBJ2-2,-,TRBV9,-,TGTGCCAGCAGCGTTAACCCCACCGGGGAGCTGTTTTTT,CASSVNPTGELFF
TRBJ2-6,-,TRBV5-4,-,TGTGCCAGCAGCTTCGACAGGACTGGGGCCAACGTCCTGACTTTC,CASSFDRTGANVLTF
TRBJ1-4,-,TRBV28,-,TGTGCCAGCAGCCGGGGGCGCCGGAATGAAAAACTGTTTTTT,CASSRGRRNEKLFF